At least ten counts were recorded for the clone carrying this T cell receptor (beta chain). Synthesis of TCR cDNA relied on 5'RACE template switching, which attached a universal primer site and UMIs. Via MiXCR, TCRdb re-called the 5' RACE reads, giving one row per CDR3 protein. Here the sample spans tens of thousands of distinct CDR3 sequences, almost 8% being singletons. The data were taken from a study of T cells after yellow fever vaccination. Germline V gene data show CDR1 as SGHRS and CDR2 as YFSETQ. Trimming took 3 bases from V and 4 from J, leaving 8 bases between them. This CDR3 is 12 amino acids long.

This material consisted of CD8+ T cells sorted from PBMCs, taken on the day of the yellow fever booster vaccination. This chain links TRBV5-1 with TRBJ2-7; D is unresolved. The sequence came from a man aged 25 to 40 who received the YFV17D yellow fever vaccine. This chain's CDR3 is CASSSSPYEQYF. The CDR3 DNA is TGCGCCAGCAGCTCGTCCCCGTACGAGCAGTACTTC.